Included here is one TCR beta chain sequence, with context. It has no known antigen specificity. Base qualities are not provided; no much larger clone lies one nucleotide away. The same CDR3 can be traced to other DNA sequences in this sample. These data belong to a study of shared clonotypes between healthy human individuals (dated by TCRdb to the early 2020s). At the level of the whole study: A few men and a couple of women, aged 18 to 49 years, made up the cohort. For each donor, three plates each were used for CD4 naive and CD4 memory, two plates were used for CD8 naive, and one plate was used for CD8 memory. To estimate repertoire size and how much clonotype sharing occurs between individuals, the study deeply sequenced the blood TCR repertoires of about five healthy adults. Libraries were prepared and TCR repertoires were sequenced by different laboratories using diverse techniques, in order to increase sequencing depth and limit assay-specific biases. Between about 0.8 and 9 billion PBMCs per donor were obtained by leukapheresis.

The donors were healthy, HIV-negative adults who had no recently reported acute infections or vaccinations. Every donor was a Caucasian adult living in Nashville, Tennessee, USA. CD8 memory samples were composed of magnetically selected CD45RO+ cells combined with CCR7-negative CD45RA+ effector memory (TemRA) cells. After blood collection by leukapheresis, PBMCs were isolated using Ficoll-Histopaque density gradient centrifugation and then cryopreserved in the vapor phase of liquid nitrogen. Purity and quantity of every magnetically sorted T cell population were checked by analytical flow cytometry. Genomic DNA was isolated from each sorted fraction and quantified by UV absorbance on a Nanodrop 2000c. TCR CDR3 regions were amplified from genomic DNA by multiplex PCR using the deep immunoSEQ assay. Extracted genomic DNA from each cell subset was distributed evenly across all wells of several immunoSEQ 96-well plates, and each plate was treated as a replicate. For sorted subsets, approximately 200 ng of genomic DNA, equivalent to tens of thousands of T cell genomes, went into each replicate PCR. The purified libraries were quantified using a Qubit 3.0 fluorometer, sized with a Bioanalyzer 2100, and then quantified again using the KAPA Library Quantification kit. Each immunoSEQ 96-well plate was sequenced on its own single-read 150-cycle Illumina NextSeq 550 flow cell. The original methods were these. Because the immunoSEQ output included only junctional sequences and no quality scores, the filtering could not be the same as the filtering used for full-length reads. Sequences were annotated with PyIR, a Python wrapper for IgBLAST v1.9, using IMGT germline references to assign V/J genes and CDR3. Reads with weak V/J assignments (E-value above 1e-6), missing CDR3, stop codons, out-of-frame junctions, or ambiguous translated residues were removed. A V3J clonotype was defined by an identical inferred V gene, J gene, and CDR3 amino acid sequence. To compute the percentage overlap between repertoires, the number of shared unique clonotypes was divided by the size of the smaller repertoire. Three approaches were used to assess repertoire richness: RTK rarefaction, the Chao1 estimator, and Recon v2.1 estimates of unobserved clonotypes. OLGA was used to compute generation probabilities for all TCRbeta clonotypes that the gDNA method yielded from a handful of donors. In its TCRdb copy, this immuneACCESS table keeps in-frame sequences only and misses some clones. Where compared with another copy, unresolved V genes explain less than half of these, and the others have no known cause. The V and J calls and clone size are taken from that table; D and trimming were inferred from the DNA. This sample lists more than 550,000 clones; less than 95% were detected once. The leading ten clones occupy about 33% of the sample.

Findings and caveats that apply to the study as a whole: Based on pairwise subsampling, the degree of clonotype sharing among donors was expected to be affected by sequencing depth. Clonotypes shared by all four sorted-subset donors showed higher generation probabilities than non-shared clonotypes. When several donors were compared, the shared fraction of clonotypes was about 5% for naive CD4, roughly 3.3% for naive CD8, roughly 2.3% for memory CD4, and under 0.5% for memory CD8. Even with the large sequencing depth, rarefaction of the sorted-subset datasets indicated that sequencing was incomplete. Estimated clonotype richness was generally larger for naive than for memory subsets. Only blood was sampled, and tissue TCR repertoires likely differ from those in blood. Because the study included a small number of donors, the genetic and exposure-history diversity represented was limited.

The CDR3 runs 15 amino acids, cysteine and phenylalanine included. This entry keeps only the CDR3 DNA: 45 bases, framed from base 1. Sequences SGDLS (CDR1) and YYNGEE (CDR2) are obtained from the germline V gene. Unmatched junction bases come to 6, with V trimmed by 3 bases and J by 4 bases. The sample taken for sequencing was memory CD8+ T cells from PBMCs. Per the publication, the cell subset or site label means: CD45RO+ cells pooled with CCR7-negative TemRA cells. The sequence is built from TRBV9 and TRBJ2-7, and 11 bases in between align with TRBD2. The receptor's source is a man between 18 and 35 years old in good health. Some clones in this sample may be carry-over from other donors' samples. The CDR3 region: CASSATGTSGYEQYF. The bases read TGTGCCAGCAGCGCGACCGGGACTAGCGGTTACGAGCAGTACTTC.